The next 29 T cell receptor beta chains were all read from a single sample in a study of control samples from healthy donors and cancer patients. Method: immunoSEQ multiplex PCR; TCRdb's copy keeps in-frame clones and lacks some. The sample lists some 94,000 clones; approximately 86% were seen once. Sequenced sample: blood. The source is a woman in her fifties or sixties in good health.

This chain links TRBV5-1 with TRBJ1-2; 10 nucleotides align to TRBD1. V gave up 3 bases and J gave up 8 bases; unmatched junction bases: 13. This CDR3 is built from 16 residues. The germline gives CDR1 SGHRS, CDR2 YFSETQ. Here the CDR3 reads CASSSQTTGGAGGYTF. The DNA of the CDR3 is TGCGCCAGCAGCTCCCAGACGACAGGGGGCGCGGGGGGCTACACCTTC.

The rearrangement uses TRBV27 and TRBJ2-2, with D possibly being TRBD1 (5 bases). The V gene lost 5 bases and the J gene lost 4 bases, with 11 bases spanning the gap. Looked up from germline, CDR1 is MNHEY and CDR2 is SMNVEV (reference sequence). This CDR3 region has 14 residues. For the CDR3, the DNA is TGTGCCAGCAGTACAGGACGGGTCACCGGGGAGCTGTTTTTT. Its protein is CASSTGRVTGELFF.

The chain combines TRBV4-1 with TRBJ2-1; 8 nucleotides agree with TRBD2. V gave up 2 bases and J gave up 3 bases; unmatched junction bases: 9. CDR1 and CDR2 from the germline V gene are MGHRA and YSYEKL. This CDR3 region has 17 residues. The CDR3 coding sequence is TGCGCCAGCAGCCAACACTATCTAGCGGGCCTCTACAATGAGCAGTTCTTC. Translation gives CASSQHYLAGLYNEQFF.

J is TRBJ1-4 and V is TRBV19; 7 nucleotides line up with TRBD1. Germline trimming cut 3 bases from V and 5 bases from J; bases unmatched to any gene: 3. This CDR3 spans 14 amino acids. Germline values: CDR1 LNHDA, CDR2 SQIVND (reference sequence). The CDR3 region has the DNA TGTGCCAGTAGTATTCAGGGGGGGAATGAAAAACTGTTTTTT. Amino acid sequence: CASSIQGGNEKLFF.

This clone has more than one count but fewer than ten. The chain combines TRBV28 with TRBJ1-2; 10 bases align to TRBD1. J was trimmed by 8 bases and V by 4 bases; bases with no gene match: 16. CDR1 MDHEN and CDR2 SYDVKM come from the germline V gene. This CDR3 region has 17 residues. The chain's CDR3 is CASSSSASGQGIHGYTF. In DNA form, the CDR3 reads TGTGCCAGCAGTTCATCCGCCTCGGGACAGGGGATTCACGGCTACACCTTC.

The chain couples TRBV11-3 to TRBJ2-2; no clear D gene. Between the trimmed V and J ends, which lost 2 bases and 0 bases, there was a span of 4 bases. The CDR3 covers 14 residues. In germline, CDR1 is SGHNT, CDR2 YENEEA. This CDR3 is CASSLKPNTGELFF. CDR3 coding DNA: TGTGCCAGCAGCTTAAAACCGAACACCGGGGAGCTGTTTTTT.

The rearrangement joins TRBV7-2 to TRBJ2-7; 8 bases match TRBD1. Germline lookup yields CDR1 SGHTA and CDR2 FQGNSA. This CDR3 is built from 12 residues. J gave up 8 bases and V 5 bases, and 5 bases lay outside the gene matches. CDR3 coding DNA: TGTGCCAGCAGCATAGGACAGGGCCAGCAGTACTTC. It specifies CASSIGQGQQYF.

The CDR3 nucleotides are TGTGCCAGCAGAGCCGGTGGGAATACGCAGTATTTT. Protein product: CASRAGGNTQYF. The genes are TRBV12-3 or TRBV12-4 and TRBJ2-3; unclear D gene. V was pared by 6 bases and J by 7 bases, with 11 bases between. The length of the CDR3 is 12 residues.

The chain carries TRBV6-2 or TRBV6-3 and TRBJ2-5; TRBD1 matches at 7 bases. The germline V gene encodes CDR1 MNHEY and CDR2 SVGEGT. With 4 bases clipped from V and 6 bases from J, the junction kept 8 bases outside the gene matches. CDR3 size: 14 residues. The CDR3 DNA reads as TGTGCCAGCAGTTCCGCGACAGGGACAAAGACCCAGTACTTC. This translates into CASSSATGTKTQYF.

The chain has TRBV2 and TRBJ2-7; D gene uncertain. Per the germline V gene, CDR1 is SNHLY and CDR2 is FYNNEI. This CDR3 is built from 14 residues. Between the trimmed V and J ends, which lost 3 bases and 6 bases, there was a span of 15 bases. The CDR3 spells CASSEFPGELEQYF. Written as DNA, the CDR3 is TGTGCCAGCAGTGAGTTCCCAGGAGAGCTCGAGCAGTACTTC.

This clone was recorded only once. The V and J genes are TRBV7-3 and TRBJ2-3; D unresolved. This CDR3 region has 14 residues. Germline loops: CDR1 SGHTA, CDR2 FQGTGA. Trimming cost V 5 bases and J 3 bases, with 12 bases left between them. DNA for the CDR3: TGTGCCAGCAGCCCCTGGGCTGGAACAGATACGCAGTATTTT. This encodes CASSPWAGTDTQYF.

The CDR3 DNA follows: TGTGCCAGCAGCGTTGGGACCGGCCGCGAAAAACTGTTTTTT. Protein: CASSVGTGREKLFF. The chain combines TRBV9 with TRBJ1-4, with TRBD1 as a possible D gene (5 bases). This CDR3 spans 14 amino acids. V was cut by 2 bases and J by 8 bases, with 13 bases left in between. The germline gives CDR1 SGDLS, CDR2 YYNGEE. The complete variable domain, with remaining parts taken from reference TRBV9 and TRBJ1-4, reads DSGVTQTPKHLITATGQRVTLRCSPRSGDLSVYWYQQSLDQGLQFLIQYYNGEERAKGNILERFSAQQFPDLHSELNLSSLELGDSALYFCASSVGTGREKLFFGSGTQLSVL.

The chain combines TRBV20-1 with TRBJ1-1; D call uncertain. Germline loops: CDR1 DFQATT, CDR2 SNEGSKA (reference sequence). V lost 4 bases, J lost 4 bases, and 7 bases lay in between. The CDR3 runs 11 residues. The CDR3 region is CSATEFTEAFF. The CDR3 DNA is TGCAGTGCTACAGAGTTCACTGAAGCTTTCTTT.

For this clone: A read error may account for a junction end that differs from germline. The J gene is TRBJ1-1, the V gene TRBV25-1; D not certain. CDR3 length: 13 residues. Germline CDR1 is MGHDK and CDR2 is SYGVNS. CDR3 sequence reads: CASSEFGNIEAFF. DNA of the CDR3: TGTGCCAGCAGTGAGTTTGGTAACATTGAAGCTTTCTTT.

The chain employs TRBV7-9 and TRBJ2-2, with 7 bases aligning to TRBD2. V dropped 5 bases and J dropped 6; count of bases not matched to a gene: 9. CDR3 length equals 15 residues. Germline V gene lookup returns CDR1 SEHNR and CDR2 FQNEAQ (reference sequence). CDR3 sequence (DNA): TGTGCCAGCAGCCGAGGGCGGGGGACCGCCGGGGAGCTGTTTTTT. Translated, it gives CASSRGRGTAGELFF.

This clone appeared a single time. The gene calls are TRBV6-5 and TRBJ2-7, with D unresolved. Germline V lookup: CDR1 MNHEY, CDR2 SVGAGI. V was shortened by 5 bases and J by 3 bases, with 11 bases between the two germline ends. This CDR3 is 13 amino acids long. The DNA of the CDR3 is TGTGCCAGCAGTCCCCGAAATAACTACGAGCAGTACTTC. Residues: CASSPRNNYEQYF.

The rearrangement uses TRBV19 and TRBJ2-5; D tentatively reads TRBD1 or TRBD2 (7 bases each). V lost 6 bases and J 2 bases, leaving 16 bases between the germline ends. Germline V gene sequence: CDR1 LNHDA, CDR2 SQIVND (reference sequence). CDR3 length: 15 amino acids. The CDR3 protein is CASRRGRGYQETQYF. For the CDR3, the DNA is TGTGCCAGTAGAAGGGGGCGGGGGTATCAAGAGACCCAGTACTTC.

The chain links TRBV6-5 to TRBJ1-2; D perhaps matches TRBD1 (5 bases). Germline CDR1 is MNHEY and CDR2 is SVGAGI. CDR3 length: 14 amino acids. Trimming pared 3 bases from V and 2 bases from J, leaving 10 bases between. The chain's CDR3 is CASSYSGSNYGYTF. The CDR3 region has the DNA TGTGCCAGCAGTTATTCAGGGTCGAACTATGGCTACACCTTC.

This chain's CDR3 is CASSPRTSGAYNEQFF. Here the CDR3 DNA reads TGTGCCAGCAGCCCCCGGACTAGCGGGGCCTACAATGAGCAGTTCTTC. The chain links TRBV7-2 to TRBJ2-1, with 12 bases fitting TRBD2. Losses at the gene ends were 5 bases for V and 2 bases for J; bases not matched to a gene: 4. Germline CDR1 SGHTA, CDR2 FQGNSA. The CDR3 is made up of 16 amino acids.

In nucleotides, the CDR3 is TGTGCCAGCAGTTACTCGGGGACGGTTGAAAAACTGTTTTTT. Translating gives CASSYSGTVEKLFF. The chain couples TRBV6-5 to TRBJ1-4, with D tentatively TRBD1 (5 bases). Per the germline V gene, CDR1 is MNHEY and CDR2 is SVGAGI. The CDR3 is made up of 14 amino acids. V was clipped by 0 bases and J by 7 bases, with 9 bases between them.

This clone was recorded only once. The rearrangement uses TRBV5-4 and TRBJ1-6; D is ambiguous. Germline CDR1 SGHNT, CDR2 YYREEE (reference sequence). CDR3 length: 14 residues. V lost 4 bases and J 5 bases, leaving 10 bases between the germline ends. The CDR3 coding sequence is TGTGCCAGCAGCCGGGGATCCAATAATTCACCCCTCCACTTT. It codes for CASSRGSNNSPLHF.

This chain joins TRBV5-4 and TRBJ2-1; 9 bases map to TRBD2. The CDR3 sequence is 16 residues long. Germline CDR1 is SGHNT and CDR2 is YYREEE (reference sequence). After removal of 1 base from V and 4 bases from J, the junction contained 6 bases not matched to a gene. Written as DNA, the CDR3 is TGTGCCAGCAGCTTGAGGGCTAGCGGGAATTACAATGAGCAGTTCTTC. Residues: CASSLRASGNYNEQFF.

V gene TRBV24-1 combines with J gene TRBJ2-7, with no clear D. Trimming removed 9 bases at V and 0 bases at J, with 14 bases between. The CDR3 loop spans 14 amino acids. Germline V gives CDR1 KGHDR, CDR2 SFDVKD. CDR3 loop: CATGEVAHSYEQYF. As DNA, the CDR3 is TGTGCCACCGGCGAGGTTGCCCACTCCTACGAGCAGTACTTC.

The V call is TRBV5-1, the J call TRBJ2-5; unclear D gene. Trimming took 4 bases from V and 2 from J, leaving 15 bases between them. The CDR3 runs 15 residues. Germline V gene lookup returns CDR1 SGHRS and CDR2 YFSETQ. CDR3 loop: CASSPGPTRQETQYF. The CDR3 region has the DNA TGCGCCAGCAGCCCCGGCCCCACACGACAAGAGACCCAGTACTTC.

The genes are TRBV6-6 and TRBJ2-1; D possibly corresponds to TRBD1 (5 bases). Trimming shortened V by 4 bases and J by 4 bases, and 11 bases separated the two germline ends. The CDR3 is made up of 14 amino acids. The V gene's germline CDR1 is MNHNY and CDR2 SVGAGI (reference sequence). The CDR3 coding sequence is TGTGCCAGCAGTTCAAAGACAGTTTACAATGAGCAGTTCTTC. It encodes CASSSKTVYNEQFF.

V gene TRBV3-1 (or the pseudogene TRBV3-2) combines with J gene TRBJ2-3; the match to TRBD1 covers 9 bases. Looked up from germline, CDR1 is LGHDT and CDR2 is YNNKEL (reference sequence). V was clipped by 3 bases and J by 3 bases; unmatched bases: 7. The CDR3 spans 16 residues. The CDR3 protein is CASSQGTGSGTDTQYF. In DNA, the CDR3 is TGTGCCAGCAGCCAGGGGACAGGGTCGGGGACAGATACGCAGTATTTT.

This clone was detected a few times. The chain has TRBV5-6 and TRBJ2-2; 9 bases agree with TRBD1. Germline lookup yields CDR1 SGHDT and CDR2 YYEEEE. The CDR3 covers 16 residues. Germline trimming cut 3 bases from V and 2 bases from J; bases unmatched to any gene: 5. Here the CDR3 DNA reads TGTGCCAGCAGCTGGAGGGGACAGGGTAACACCGGGGAGCTGTTTTTT. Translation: CASSWRGQGNTGELFF.

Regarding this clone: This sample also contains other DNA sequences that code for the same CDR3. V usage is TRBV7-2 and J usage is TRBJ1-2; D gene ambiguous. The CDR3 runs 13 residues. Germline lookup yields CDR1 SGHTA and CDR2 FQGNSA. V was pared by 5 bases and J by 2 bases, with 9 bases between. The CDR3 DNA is TGTGCCAGCAGCCTGGATGGCAACTATGGCTACACCTTC. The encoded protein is CASSLDGNYGYTF.

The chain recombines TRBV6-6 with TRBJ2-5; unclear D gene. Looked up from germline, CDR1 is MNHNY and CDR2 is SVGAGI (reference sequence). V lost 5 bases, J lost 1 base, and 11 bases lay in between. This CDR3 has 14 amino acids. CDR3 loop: CASSPNRLQETQYF. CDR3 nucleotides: TGTGCCAGCAGTCCAAACCGACTCCAAGAGACCCAGTACTTC.